This TCR beta chain was identified during a study of identical twins. The study's findings and limits: Models predicted too little out-of-frame TCR alpha sharing in monozygotic twins. Reduced insertions were recorded for abundant cord blood beta clonotypes, with no such pattern in memory repertoires. An excess of low generation probability was shown by twin-shared out-of-frame alpha sequences.

There are many counts of this clonotype. Its matching antigen is unknown. A universal primer site came from template switching; cDNA carried unique molecular identifiers. TCRdb passed the 5' RACE reads through MiXCR, listing each CDR3 protein once. The sample holds about 920,000 distinct CDR3 sequences; 12% are singletons and the top ten take around 1.5%. CDR1 and CDR2 (germline): MNHEY, SVGEGT. Between the trimmed V and J ends, which lost 10 bases and 8 bases, there was a span of 18 bases. The CDR3 covers 14 residues. The same sample was also used in a study of yellow fever vaccine responses in identical twins.

This chain joins TRBV6-2 or TRBV6-3 and TRBJ1-6, with a weak D call TRBD1 (6 bases). The receptor was isolated from a woman younger than 35 in good health. Sequenced material: PBMCs. Here the CDR3 reads CATRMNRVYSPLHF. In nucleotides, the CDR3 is TGTGCCACCCGGATGAACAGGGTATATTCACCCCTCCACTTT.